This T cell receptor beta chain was retrieved from a study of blood T cell repertoires in COVID-19. Study information: Acute and convalescent COVID-19 samples came from the United States, Italy and Spain. T cells, B-cell-depleted T cells, or PBMCs provided the cDNA or gDNA that served as material.

In the authors' workflow: The assay estimated nucleated cells by amplifying reference gene primers. Clones were sequenced by immunoSEQ multiplex PCR, and TCRdb holds only the in-frame ones, with some missing. Clone size and V and J calls were adopted from that table, with D and trimming inferred from the DNA. Of about 260,000 clones in the sample, over 75% were seen once. With 7 bases clipped from V and 4 bases from J, the junction kept 10 bases outside the gene matches. The CDR3 runs to 14 residues. Germline V gene data show CDR1 as MNHEY and CDR2 as SVGAGI. The V call is TRBV6-5, the J call TRBJ2-7; 7 bases are shared with TRBD2. The clonotype comes from a human donor in a cohort sampled during active COVID-19. The sample comprised peripheral blood. The CDR3 sequence: CASIRRDSGYEQYF. The CDR3 nucleotides are TGTGCCAGCATAAGGAGGGATAGCGGGTACGAGCAGTACTTC.